A selection of T cell receptor beta chains follows, all from one sample in a study of shared clonotypes between healthy human individuals. Sequencing was performed with immunoSEQ multiplex PCR; in TCRdb, only in-frame clones are kept and a portion is missing. This table holds about 600,000 clones, 97% found once. Sequences were obtained from naive CD4+ T cells sorted from blood. Receptor source: a woman aged 25 to 45 in good health. The CDR3 runs from the conserved cysteine through the conserved F or W. A D gene is named only where the DNA matches it firmly. The size entry is marked missing in some rows and otherwise reads once, few, many or a size class.

v_gene,abundance,d_gene,j_gene,CDR3nt,CDR3aa
TRBV29-1,.,.,TRBJ2-7,TGCAGCGTTGTAAACCCGGGGAGCGAGCAGTACTTC,CSVVNPGSEQYF
TRBV7-9,once,TRBD2,TRBJ2-5,TGTGCCAGCAGCAAAGATACTAGCGGACCCGCCCGGGAGACCCAGTACTTC,CASSKDTSGPARETQYF
TRBV7-3,once,.,TRBJ2-7,TGTGCCAGCAGCTTAGGTCCACCCTACGAGCAGTACTTC,CASSLGPPYEQYF
TRBV6-5,.,.,TRBJ2-7,TGTGCCAGCAGGCGGGGGCAGGTAACCTACGAGCAGTACTTC,CASRRGQVTYEQYF
TRBV30,.,TRBD1,TRBJ1-6,TGTGCCTGGAGTCTCCGGACAGGGAAGTATAATTCACCCCTCCACTTT,CAWSLRTGKYNSPLHF
TRBV18,.,.,TRBJ1-3,TGTGCCAGCTCACCAAGGGACTCTGGAAACACCATATATTTT,CASSPRDSGNTIYF
TRBV2,.,.,TRBJ2-2,TGTGCCAGCAATAGGGACACCGGGGAGCTGTTTTTT,CASNRDTGELFF
TRBV19,.,.,TRBJ1-2,TGTGCCAGTAGTATAGATCTGCAGCCTCTTAGTGGCTACACCTTC,CASSIDLQPLSGYTF
TRBV6-1,.,.,TRBJ1-5,TGTGCCAGCAGTGTAAGGGATTATAGCAATCAGCCCCAGCATTTT,CASSVRDYSNQPQHF
TRBV28,.,.,TRBJ2-1,TGTGCCAGCACTGTGGGATCCTACAATGAGCAGTTCTTC,CASTVGSYNEQFF
TRBV2,.,TRBD1,TRBJ2-5,TGTGCCAGCACCGGGACAGACCAAGAGACCCAGTACTTC,CASTGTDQETQYF
TRBV7-2,.,.,TRBJ1-6,TGTGCCAGCAGCTTACCCGCAGCTTCACCCCTCCACTTT,CASSLPAASPLHF
TRBV6-6,.,.,TRBJ2-1,TGTGCCAGCAGTTACGGGAGCTCCTACAATGAGCAGTTCTTC,CASSYGSSYNEQFF
TRBV4-1,.,.,TRBJ2-3,TGCGCCAGCAGCCAAGCCCGAGGGGCAGGGAAGCCAGATACGCAGTATTTT,CASSQARGAGKPDTQYF
TRBV15,.,.,TRBJ1-5,TGTGCCACCAGCAGAGTGGTCGAAAATCAGCCCCAGCATTTT,CATSRVVENQPQHF
TRBV28,.,TRBD2,TRBJ2-1,TGTGCCAGCAGTTCCGCTCAAGGACTAGCGGGAGGTGAGCAGTTCTTC,CASSSAQGLAGGEQFF
TRBV19,.,TRBD2,TRBJ2-5,TGTGCCAGTAGTAGCAGTCTAGCGGTAGAGCAAGAGACCCAGTACTTC,CASSSSLAVEQETQYF
TRBV21-1,.,.,TRBJ2-1,TGTGCCAGCAGTGTAAAATTGCTACACCATTCCGACAATGAGCAGTTCTTC,CASSVKLLHHSDNEQFF
TRBV5-4,.,TRBD2,TRBJ2-7,TGTGCCAGCAGAAAAGAATGGGGTAGCGGGAGCGAGCAGTACTTC,CASRKEWGSGSEQYF
TRBV25-1,.,TRBD2,TRBJ2-5,TGTGCCAGCAGTGAATTAGGCGGAGGAGCGGGAGGAGGAGAGACCCAGTACTTC,CASSELGGGAGGGETQYF
TRBV11-2,.,.,TRBJ2-3,TGTGCCAGCAGCTTAGCAGGCGCGGAAGCAGATACGCAGTATTTT,CASSLAGAEADTQYF
TRBV7-8,.,.,TRBJ1-5,TGTGCCAGCAGCCTCAGTCTTTTATACAGTAGCAATCAGCCCCAGCATTTT,CASSLSLLYSSNQPQHF
TRBV9,.,.,TRBJ2-1,TGTGCCAGCAGCGTAGAAGTAGCAGGGGACTACAATGAGCAGTTCTTC,CASSVEVAGDYNEQFF
TRBV15,.,.,TRBJ1-5,TGTGCCACCAGCACCCCCCTCTGGGGGGGCAATCAGCCCCAGCATTTT,CATSTPLWGGNQPQHF
TRBV6-1,.,.,TRBJ1-4,TGTGCCAGCAGGGAGGACGTAGCTAATGAAAAACTGTTTTTT,CASREDVANEKLFF
TRBV19,once,.,TRBJ2-3,TGTGCCAGTAGTATTCCCCCTAGCAGCGATACGCAGTATTTT,CASSIPPSSDTQYF
TRBV6-6,.,TRBD1,TRBJ1-5,TGTGCCAGCAGTTCTGGGGACAGGGATAGCAATCAGCCCCAGCATTTT,CASSSGDRDSNQPQHF
TRBV25-1,.,TRBD2,TRBJ2-7,TGTGCCAGCAGGCGACTAGCGGGAGTGAAAGGCTACGAGCAGTACTTC,CASRRLAGVKGYEQYF
TRBV18,once,TRBD1,TRBJ2-2,TGTGCCAGCTCACAGGGACAGGTTACCGGGGAGCTGTTTTTT,CASSQGQVTGELFF
TRBV19,.,.,TRBJ2-1,TGTGCCAGTAGTATAAGCCCGAGCTCCTACAATGAGCAGTTCTTC,CASSISPSSYNEQFF
TRBV30,.,.,TRBJ1-3,TGTGCCTGGAGTGGTTCCGGGCTCCACTCTGGAAACACCATATATTTT,CAWSGSGLHSGNTIYF
TRBV27,.,.,TRBJ2-3,TGTGCCAGCAGTTTGGGGCGGGAAACAGATACGCAGTATTTT,CASSLGRETDTQYF
TRBV6-6,.,.,TRBJ2-5,TGTGCCAGCAGGAAGGGGGACTATCAGTACTTC,CASRKGDYQYF
TRBV27,.,.,TRBJ1-5,TGTGCCAGCAGTCCCCGACAAAGCAATCAGCCCCAGCATTTT,CASSPRQSNQPQHF
TRBV2,.,.,TRBJ2-7,TGTGCCAGCAGTCCGAATCCGGGCGAGCAGTACTTC,CASSPNPGEQYF
TRBV4-2,.,.,TRBJ1-1,TGTGCCAGCAGCCAAGATGGGGCAGGCCGGAACACTGAAGCTTTCTTT,CASSQDGAGRNTEAFF
TRBV19,.,.,TRBJ1-2,TGTGCCAGTATAGAAGGGGGAAATAACTATGGCTACACCTTC,CASIEGGNNYGYTF
TRBV10-3,once,.,TRBJ2-7,TGTGCCATCAGTGAGCGCATAACAGGGTACGAGCAGTACTTC,CAISERITGYEQYF
TRBV19,.,.,TRBJ2-7,TGTGCCAGTAGTACCCCCGGGACGGGCTACGAGCAGTACTTC,CASSTPGTGYEQYF
TRBV6-1,once,.,TRBJ2-7,TGTGCCAGCAGTACCGGTAGCGTGAGCTCCTACGAGCAGTACTTC,CASSTGSVSSYEQYF
TRBV7-9,.,.,TRBJ2-3,TGTGCCAGCAGCTTAGGACTAGAGCAAGTTACGCAGTATTTT,CASSLGLEQVTQYF
TRBV30,.,TRBD1,TRBJ1-1,TGTGCCTCGCCGACAGGGGCCGCCGGGGTCACTGAAGCTTTCTTT,CASPTGAAGVTEAFF
TRBV27,.,.,TRBJ1-1,TGTGCCAGCAACGCACAGGGCGGGGGGACTGAAGCTTTCTTT,CASNAQGGGTEAFF
TRBV10-1,.,.,TRBJ2-1,TGCGCCAGCAGTGATCCAGGGTTAGGGAATGAGCAGTTCTTC,CASSDPGLGNEQFF
TRBV30,.,.,TRBJ2-1,TGTGCCTGGAACTTGTGGGAGTTCAATGAGCAGTTCTTC,CAWNLWEFNEQFF
TRBV15,.,TRBD2,TRBJ2-5,TGTGCCACCAGCAGGCGAGGGGACTACCAGTACTTC,CATSRRGDYQYF
TRBV5-8,.,TRBD1,TRBJ2-3,TGTGCCAGCAACTCTCCAGGGGGCGGCCCAGATACGCAGTATTTT,CASNSPGGGPDTQYF
TRBV5-4,.,.,TRBJ1-1,TGTGCCAGCAGCTCCGGTGGGGTAGTGGTGAACACTGAAGCTTTCTTT,CASSSGGVVVNTEAFF
TRBV25-1,.,.,TRBJ2-5,TGTGCCAGCAGTGAGTTAGGGGAAGAGACCCAGTACTTC,CASSELGEETQYF
TRBV2,.,.,TRBJ2-3,TGTGCCAGCAGTAAACTAGCCGATACGCAGTATTTT,CASSKLADTQYF
TRBV5-4,.,TRBD1,TRBJ1-1,TGTGCCAGCAGCTTGGAGGGGGCTTGGACTGAAGCTTTCTTT,CASSLEGAWTEAFF
TRBV7-9,.,TRBD1,TRBJ1-4,TGTGCCAGCAGCTTACAAACAGGGGCGAGGGAAAAACTGTTTTTT,CASSLQTGAREKLFF
TRBV2,.,.,TRBJ1-6,TGTGCCAGCAGTCAAGCGGATTCACCCCTCCACTTT,CASSQADSPLHF
TRBV7-9,.,.,TRBJ2-7,TGTGCCAGCAGCTCACTAGGAGTCCGGGAGCAGTACTTC,CASSSLGVREQYF
TRBV28,.,TRBD2,TRBJ2-1,TGTGCCATCAAGCGGGATAGCTCCTACAATGAGCAGTTCTTC,CAIKRDSSYNEQFF
TRBV6-1,.,.,TRBJ1-5,TGTGCCAGCGGTGGGGATGATCGGCAGCCCCAGCATTTT,CASGGDDRQPQHF
TRBV11-3,.,TRBD2,TRBJ2-3,TGTGCCAGCAGTTTAAATAGCGGGAGGCATACAGATACGCAGTATTTT,CASSLNSGRHTDTQYF